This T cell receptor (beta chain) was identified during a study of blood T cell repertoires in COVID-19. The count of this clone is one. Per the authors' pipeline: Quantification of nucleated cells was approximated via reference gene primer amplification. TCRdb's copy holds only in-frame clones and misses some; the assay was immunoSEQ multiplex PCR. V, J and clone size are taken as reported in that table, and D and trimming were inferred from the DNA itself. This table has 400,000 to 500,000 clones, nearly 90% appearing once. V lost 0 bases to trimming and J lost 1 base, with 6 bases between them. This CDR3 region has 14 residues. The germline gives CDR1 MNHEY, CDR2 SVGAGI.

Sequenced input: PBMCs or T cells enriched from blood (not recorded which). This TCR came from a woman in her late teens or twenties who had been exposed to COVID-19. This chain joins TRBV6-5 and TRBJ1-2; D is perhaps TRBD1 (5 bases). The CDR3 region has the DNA TGTGCCAGCAGTTACTCACAGGTTAACTATGGCTACACCTTC. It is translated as CASSYSQVNYGYTF.